Listed here are 23 T cell receptor beta chains from one sample, sequenced in a study of post-analysis software for immune sequencing data. The TCR beta cDNA libraries carried unique molecular identifiers. TCRdb called the PCR reads again in MiXCR, with one record for every CDR3 protein. Seen here are 150,000 to 200,000 distinct CDR3 sequences, 35% to 40% observed once, and the top ten hold 28%. The sample consisted of blood, taken after autologous hematopoietic stem cell transplantation. All receptors derive from a girl aged 10-17 years with multiple sclerosis.

This clonotype was recorded at least ten times. This chain links TRBV10-3 with TRBJ1-1; 8 bases are a match to TRBD1. CDR1 and CDR2 (germline): ENHRY, SYGVKD. This CDR3 contains 16 residues. V gave up 6 bases and J gave up 0 bases; unmatched junction bases: 9. The CDR3 DNA reads as TGTGCCATCAGGGTGGGGACAGGAGAATTGAACACTGAAGCTTTCTTT. This codes for CAIRVGTGELNTEAFF.

The rearrangement joins TRBV20-1 to TRBJ2-5; D unresolved. The CDR3 is 12 residues long. Trimming cost V 0 bases and J 11 bases, with 13 bases left between them. Germline loops: CDR1 DFQATT, CDR2 SNEGSKA (reference sequence). In DNA, the CDR3 is TGCAGTGCTAGAGATGGACCCTCGGAGCAGTACTTC. The encoded protein is CSARDGPSEQYF.

CDR3 region: CASSFPTTAMNTEAFF. The CDR3 DNA sequence: TGTGCCAGCAGTTTCCCCACGACAGCTATGAACACTGAAGCTTTCTTT. The J gene is TRBJ1-1, the V gene TRBV28; the D gene is possibly TRBD1 (5 bases). V was shortened by 3 bases and J by 0 bases, with 14 bases between the two germline ends. In germline, CDR1 is MDHEN, CDR2 SYDVKM. This CDR3 has 16 amino acids.

The table lists this clonotype with many counts. The DNA for the CDR3 is TGTGCCAGCAGCCCCCGTCGAGGAGCGGGAGTCCACACAGATACGCAGTATTTT. It codes for CASSPRRGAGVHTDTQYF. V gene TRBV6-1 combines with J gene TRBJ2-3, with 8 positions matching TRBD2. V shed 6 bases, J shed 2 bases, and the junction held 16 bases outside the gene matches. CDR3 length: 18 residues. Germline lookup yields CDR1 MNHNS and CDR2 SASEGT.

This clonotype was counted many times. The CDR3 sequence: CASSSPSSRGSYEQYF. The CDR3 bases are TGTGCCAGCAGTTCCCCGAGTAGCCGTGGATCCTACGAGCAGTACTTC. The chain uses TRBV28 and TRBJ2-7, with D unresolved. The germline gives CDR1 MDHEN, CDR2 SYDVKM. The CDR3 spans 16 residues. Trimming cost V 4 bases and J 1 base, with 17 bases left between them.

The chain combines TRBV6-6 with TRBJ2-7, with 7 nucleotides matching TRBD1. The germline V gene has CDR1 MNHNY and CDR2 SVGAGI (reference sequence). The CDR3 has 14 amino acids. Trimming at V came to 6 bases and at J to 3 bases, leaving 8 bases not matched to a gene. CDR3 amino acids: CASRARQGDYEQYF. The CDR3 DNA sequence: TGTGCCAGCAGGGCGCGACAGGGTGACTACGAGCAGTACTTC.

This chain joins TRBV20-1 and TRBJ2-7, with 7 positions matching TRBD2. V shed 3 bases, J shed 2 bases, and the junction held 7 bases outside the gene matches. CDR3 length: 14 amino acids. The V gene's germline CDR1 is DFQATT and CDR2 SNEGSKA (reference sequence). This CDR3 reads CSARASGSPYEQYF. The CDR3 DNA is TGCAGTGCTAGGGCTAGCGGAAGCCCCTACGAGCAGTACTTC.

This clonotype was counted ten times or more. The chain has TRBV4-2 and TRBJ2-5, with 7 bases aligning to TRBD2. Germline V CDR1 and CDR2: LGHNA, YNFKEQ. CDR3 length equals 15 residues. Unmatched junction bases numbered 4, after V lost 0 bases and J lost 3 bases. The CDR3 DNA sequence: TGTGCCAGCAGCCAAGATAGGGGAGGGGAAGAGACCCAGTACTTC. Translating it yields CASSQDRGGEETQYF.

The rearrangement uses TRBV10-3 and TRBJ2-1; 7 positions agree with TRBD1. CDR1 and CDR2 from the germline V gene are ENHRY and SYGVKD. The CDR3 is 12 amino acids. The V and J ends lost 8 bases and 4 bases, in that order; junction bases with no gene match: 2. CDR3 nucleotides: TGTGCCATCGGGACAGAATACAATGAGCAGTTCTTC. Translated, it gives CAIGTEYNEQFF.

The CDR3 reads CASSLGRGKETQYF. CDR3 coding DNA: TGTGCCAGCAGCTTGGGCAGGGGGAAAGAGACCCAGTACTTC. V gene TRBV7-9 combines with J gene TRBJ2-7; 7 bases are a match to TRBD1. Matching the DNA end better, TRBJ2-5 makes the J call doubtful. CDR1 and CDR2 from the germline V gene are SEHNR and FQNEAQ (reference sequence). The CDR3 extends over 14 amino acids.

The V gene is TRBV5-4, the J gene TRBJ2-4, with a tentative D call TRBD2 (5 bases). V gave up 6 bases and J gave up 0 bases, with 13 bases separating them. Per germline, CDR1 SGHNT and CDR2 YYREEE (reference sequence). The CDR3 sequence is 15 residues long. The CDR3 nucleotides are TGTGCCAGCACAGCGGACCGGGTAGCCAAAAACATTCAGTACTTC. Translation: CASTADRVAKNIQYF.

This clonotype is medium-sized (0.01 to 0.1%) within its sample. The chain recombines TRBV9 with TRBJ2-3; the D gene could be TRBD1 or TRBD2 (5 bases each). V was cut by 4 bases and J by 4 bases, with 16 bases left in between. This CDR3 spans 15 amino acids. Germline CDR1 SGDLS, CDR2 YYNGEE. CDR3 coding DNA: TGTGCCAGCAGCCCCCTAGGGGAGTATCCAGATACGCAGTATTTT. Translated, it gives CASSPLGEYPDTQYF. Drawing the rest from reference TRBV9 and TRBJ2-3, the complete variable domain is DSGVTQTPKHLITATGQRVTLRCSPRSGDLSVYWYQQSLDQGLQFLIQYYNGEERAKGNILERFSAQQFPDLHSELNLSSLELGDSALYFCASSPLGEYPDTQYFGPGTRLTVL.

In its sample, this clonotype was seen a few times. The chain couples TRBV7-2 to TRBJ2-1; the D gene is possibly TRBD2 (6 bases). This CDR3 contains 11 residues. Trimming took off 7 bases at V and 9 bases at J, with 10 bases between the two ends. Germline V lookup: CDR1 SGHTA, CDR2 FQGNSA. The CDR3, as DNA: TGTGCCAGCACCTTGGGGGGTGAGCAGTTCTTC. It codes for CASTLGGEQFF.

The chain joins TRBV27 to TRBJ2-5; no clear D. This CDR3 comprises 11 residues. Germline V gene lookup returns CDR1 MNHEY and CDR2 SMNVEV (reference sequence). V was pared by 6 bases and J by 5 bases, with 7 bases between. This chain's CDR3 is CASSNGETQYF. The DNA of the CDR3 is TGTGCCAGCAGCAACGGTGAGACCCAGTACTTC.

The gene calls are TRBV20-1 and TRBJ2-5; 9 bases fit TRBD1. The CDR3 is made up of 15 amino acids. Germline V gene data show CDR1 as DFQATT and CDR2 as SNEGSKA (reference sequence). Unmatched junction bases numbered 9, after V lost 2 bases and J lost 5 bases. In nucleotides, the CDR3 is TGCAGTGCTAGATCCCCCGGGACAGGGCGCGAGACCCAGTACTTC. This gives the protein CSARSPGTGRETQYF.

This clonotype was found many times. The genes are TRBV30 and TRBJ2-1; the D is unclear. The germline CDR1 and CDR2 sequences are GTSNPN and SVGIG (reference sequence). The CDR3 runs to 15 residues. The germline V and J ends were trimmed by 2 bases and 2 bases, with 13 bases remaining between them. The CDR3 coding sequence is TGTGCCTGGAGTCGACTTGTGGTGGCCTACAATGAGCAGTTCTTC. It codes for CAWSRLVVAYNEQFF.

This clonotype has only a few counts. The chain is built from TRBV5-6 and TRBJ2-3; 9 bases are shared with TRBD1. The V segment lost 2 bases and the J segment 4 bases; nucleotides outside the gene matches: 8. CDR3 length: 16 amino acids. The germline gives CDR1 SGHDT, CDR2 YYEEEE. CDR3 sequence reads: CASSFGQGSFPDTQYF. The CDR3 DNA follows: TGTGCCAGCAGCTTCGGACAGGGGAGTTTCCCAGATACGCAGTATTTT. The complete variable domain, with remaining parts taken from reference TRBV5-6 and TRBJ2-3, reads DAGVTQSPTHLIKTRGQQVTLRCSPKSGHDTVSWYQQALGQGPQFIFQYYEEEERQRGNFPDRFSGHQFPNYSSELNVNALLLGDSALYLCASSFGQGSFPDTQYFGPGTRLTVL.

In its sample, this clonotype was seen a few times. One junction end does not reproduce the germline sequence, and a read error may be involved. The chain links TRBV5-5 to TRBJ1-5; D is uncertain. Germline V gene sequence: CDR1 SGHKS, CDR2 YYEKEE (reference sequence). The CDR3 loop spans 16 amino acids. The CDR3 protein is CAGSLVASPPNQPQHF. The CDR3 region has the DNA TGTGCCGGCAGCTTGGTGGCGAGTCCCCCCAATCAGCCCCAGCATTTT.

CDR3: CSAKVGLAGVWQETQYF. In nucleotides, the CDR3 is TGCAGTGCTAAAGTAGGACTAGCGGGAGTTTGGCAAGAGACCCAGTACTTC. This sequence joins TRBV20-1 and TRBJ2-5, with 13 nucleotides matching TRBD2. Germline-derived CDR1 and CDR2 are DFQATT and SNEGSKA (reference sequence). V dropped 4 bases and J dropped 2; count of bases not matched to a gene: 10. CDR3 size: 17 residues.

The chain uses TRBV12-3 or TRBV12-4 and TRBJ1-1; maybe TRBD1 (5 bases). The CDR3 has 18 amino acids. V shed 1 base and J shed 1 base, with 19 bases lying between them. The CDR3 region is CASSLVSWGPGSNTEAFF. CDR3 bases: TGTGCCAGCAGTTTAGTATCGTGGGGCCCTGGTTCGAACACTGAAGCTTTCTTT.

On this clonotype: Being one base from a much bigger clone, this may be a read error. This chain uses TRBV3-1 with TRBJ1-2, with TRBD1 as a possible D gene (5 bases). CDR3 length: 15 residues. Germline V lookup: CDR1 LGHDT, CDR2 YNNKEL (reference sequence). Trimming cost V 4 bases and J 4 bases, with 16 bases left between them. The DNA for the CDR3 is TGTGCCAGCAGCCCCTTTATGCGGGGGAGCTATGGCTACACCTTC. This gives the protein CASSPFMRGSYGYTF. Complete variable domain (other parts from reference TRBV3-1 and TRBJ1-2): DTAVSQTPKYLVTQMGNDKSIKCEQNLGHDTMYWYKQDSKKFLKIMFSYNNKELIINETVPNRFSPKSPDKAHLNLHINSLELGDSAVYFCASSPFMRGSYGYTFGSGTRLTVV.

V gene TRBV4-2 combines with J gene TRBJ2-7; no reliable D call. Trimming pared 0 bases from V and 3 bases from J, leaving 6 bases between. The CDR3 runs 13 residues. Germline CDR1 is LGHNA and CDR2 is YNFKEQ. DNA of the CDR3: TGTGCCAGCAGCCAAGATGTCGACTACGAGCAGTACTTC. It yields the protein CASSQDVDYEQYF.

This sequence joins TRBV28 and TRBJ2-3, with 9 bases aligning to TRBD2. CDR1 and CDR2 (germline): MDHEN, SYDVKM. The CDR3 consists of 14 residues. The ends lost 8 bases at V and 1 base at J; junction bases unmatched: 4. CDR3 region: CASGREGGTDTQYF. CDR3 coding DNA: TGTGCCAGCGGGCGGGAGGGCGGCACAGATACGCAGTATTTT. Based on the CDR3 plus reference TRBV28 and TRBJ2-3, the full variable domain is DVKVTQSSRYLVKRTGEKVFLECVQDMDHENMFWYRQDPGLGLRLIYFSYDVKMKEKGDIPEGYSVSREKKERFSLILESASTNQTSMYLCASGREGGTDTQYFGPGTRLTVL.